The rows below give T cell receptor beta chains drawn from one sample of a study of cytomegalovirus exposure and HLA in healthy donors. Some clones are missing from TCRdb's copy, which holds only in-frame ones; the method was immunoSEQ multiplex PCR. This sample carries about 170,000 clones, 65% to 85% of them seen once, and the ten largest clones take roughly 4.7%. Material for sequencing was PBMCs. These receptor sequences come from a woman in her forties or fifties in good health and CMV-seropositive. CDR3s include the opening cysteine and the closing phenylalanine or tryptophan. A D gene is named only where the DNA matches it firmly. Size values are once, few and many counts, or a class for expanded clones, and some rows have none.

clone size,J gene,V gene,CDR3 length,D gene,CDR3 protein,CDR3 DNA
NA,TRBJ2-5,TRBV7-2,15,TRBD1,CASSLGTGYQETQYF,TGTGCCAGCAGCCTCGGGACAGGGTATCAAGAGACCCAGTACTTC
few,TRBJ1-2,TRBV6-6,10,NA,CVAGDLAYTF,TGTGTCGCAGGGGATTTAGCCTACACCTTC
NA,TRBJ1-5,TRBV7-9,17,TRBD1,CASSSALGQGFLGPQHF,TGTGCCAGCAGCTCAGCCCTTGGACAGGGGTTTTTGGGGCCCCAGCATTTT
NA,TRBJ1-6,TRBV2,12,NA,CASSDLGGPLHF,TGTGCCAGCAGTGACCTAGGAGGCCCCCTCCACTTT
NA,TRBJ1-2,TRBV21-1,14,NA,CASSTGQRNYGYTF,TGTGCCAGCAGCACGGGACAGCGGAACTATGGCTACACCTTC
NA,TRBJ2-7,TRBV6-5,13,NA,CASSRYTSYEQYF,TGTGCCAGCAGTCGATACACCTCCTACGAGCAGTACTTC
NA,TRBJ1-1,TRBV14,15,NA,CASSQDRVGLTEAFF,TGTGCCAGCAGCCAAGATCGGGTGGGGCTCACTGAAGCTTTCTTT
NA,TRBJ1-5,TRBV6-1,16,NA,CASSEAGGGGPQPQHF,TGTGCCAGCAGTGAAGCCGGCGGGGGGGGTCCCCAGCCCCAGCATTTT
NA,TRBJ2-7,TRBV14,16,NA,CASSQGGRVPTYEQYF,TGTGCCAGCAGCCAAGGGGGCCGGGTCCCGACCTACGAGCAGTACTTC
NA,TRBJ1-1,TRBV6-1,13,NA,CASSQLINTEAFF,TGTGCCAGCAGTCAACTTATTAACACTGAAGCTTTCTTT
NA,TRBJ2-1,TRBV5-1,17,NA,CASSFSSDRSSYNEQFF,TGCGCCAGCAGCTTTTCTAGCGACCGGAGCTCCTACAATGAGCAGTTCTTC
once,TRBJ2-1,TRBV9,14,TRBD2,CASSVELAGDEQFF,TGTGCCAGCAGCGTAGAGCTAGCGGGGGATGAGCAGTTCTTC
NA,TRBJ2-1,TRBV28,16,TRBD2,CASSLPLAGDYNEQFF,TGTGCCAGCAGCCTGCCACTAGCGGGAGACTACAATGAGCAGTTCTTC
once,TRBJ1-1,TRBV18,13,NA,CASSLGHDTEAFF,TGTGCCAGCTCACTAGGACATGATACTGAAGCTTTCTTT
NA,TRBJ1-4,TRBV5-4,14,NA,CASSAAGYGEKLFF,TGTGCCAGCAGCGCCGCAGGGTATGGAGAAAAACTGTTTTTT
once,TRBJ1-2,TRBV6-5,14,TRBD1,CASKWTGGRDGYTF,TGTGCCAGCAAGTGGACAGGGGGACGAGATGGCTACACCTTC
NA,TRBJ2-5,TRBV6-6,15,NA,CASSPGHTQRETQYF,TGTGCCAGCAGTCCCGGACACACACAACGAGAGACCCAGTACTTC